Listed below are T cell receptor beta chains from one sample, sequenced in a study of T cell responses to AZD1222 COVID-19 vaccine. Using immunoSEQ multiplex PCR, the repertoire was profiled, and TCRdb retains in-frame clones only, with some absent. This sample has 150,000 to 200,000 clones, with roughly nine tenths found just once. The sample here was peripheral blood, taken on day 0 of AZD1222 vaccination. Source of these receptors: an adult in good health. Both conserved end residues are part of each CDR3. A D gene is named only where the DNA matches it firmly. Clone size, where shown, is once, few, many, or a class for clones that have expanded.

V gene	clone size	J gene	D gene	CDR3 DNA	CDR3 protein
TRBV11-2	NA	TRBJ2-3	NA	TGTGCCAGCAGCCGTCTCATTCGCACAGATACGCAGTATTTT	CASSRLIRTDTQYF
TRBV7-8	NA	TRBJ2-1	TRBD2	TGTGCCAGCAACCAGGACGGACTAGGCAATGAGCAGTTCTTC	CASNQDGLGNEQFF
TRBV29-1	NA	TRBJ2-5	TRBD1	TGCAGCGGCTGGGACAGTAGTGGGTCTGAGACCCAGTACTTC	CSGWDSSGSETQYF
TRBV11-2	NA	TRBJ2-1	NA	TGTGCCAGCAGCTTAGATCGGAACAATGAGCAGTTCTTC	CASSLDRNNEQFF
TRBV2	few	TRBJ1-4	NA	TGTGCCAGCATGGCGGGAGAAGAAAAACTGTTTTTT	CASMAGEEKLFF
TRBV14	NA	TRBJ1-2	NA	TGTGCCAGCAGCCAAGGGTTGGCGGCCTATGGCTACACCTTC	CASSQGLAAYGYTF
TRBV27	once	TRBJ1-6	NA	TGTGCCAGCAGGCGCCGGGGGTCTAATTCACCCCTCCACTTT	CASRRRGSNSPLHF
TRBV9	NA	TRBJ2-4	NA	TGTGCCAGCAGCCCGCAGGGGGGGGACATTCAGTACTTC	CASSPQGGDIQYF
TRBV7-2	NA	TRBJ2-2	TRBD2	TGTGCCAGCAGCTTCGGCGGGAGTTACGGCGGGGAGCTGTTTTTT	CASSFGGSYGGELFF
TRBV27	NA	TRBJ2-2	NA	TGTGCCAGCAGTTCCCAGGGAGACACCGGGGAGCTGTTTTTT	CASSSQGDTGELFF
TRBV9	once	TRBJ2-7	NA	TGTGCCAGCAGCGTAGCTACGAATTACGAGCAGTACTTC	CASSVATNYEQYF
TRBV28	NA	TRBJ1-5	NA	TGTGCCAGCAGTCCCCCGAAACAGGTTAGCAATCAGCCCCAGCATTTT	CASSPPKQVSNQPQHF
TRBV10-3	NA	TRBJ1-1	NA	TGTGCCACCCAACCCAGGGAATCCATGAACACTGAAGCTTTCTTT	CATQPRESMNTEAFF
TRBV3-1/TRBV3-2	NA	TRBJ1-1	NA	TGTGCCAGCAGCCAAGCAGGGGCTTTCTTT	CASSQAGAFF
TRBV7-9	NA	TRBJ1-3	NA	TGTGCCAGCAGCTCTCAGGCCTTCTCTGGAAACACCATATATTTT	CASSSQAFSGNTIYF
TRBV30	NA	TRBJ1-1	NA	TGTGCCTGGAGGTACACAGGGAACACTGAAGCTTTCTTT	CAWRYTGNTEAFF
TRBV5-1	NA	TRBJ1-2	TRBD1	TGCGCCAGCAGCAGGGGACAGGGGGCGCGTGGCTACACCTTC	CASSRGQGARGYTF
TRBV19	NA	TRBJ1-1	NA	TGTGCCAGTAGTATAGGATACTCTGGGGTTAACACTGAAGCTTTCTTT	CASSIGYSGVNTEAFF
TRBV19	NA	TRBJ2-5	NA	TGTGCCAGTAGTGTACGCCCGCTACAAGAGACCCAGTACTTC	CASSVRPLQETQYF
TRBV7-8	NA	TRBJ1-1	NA	TGTGCCAGCAGCTTATGGGGGCACACTGAAGCTTTCTTT	CASSLWGHTEAFF
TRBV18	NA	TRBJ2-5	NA	TGTGCCAGCTCCCTCGGACTAACCCAAGAGACCCAGTACTTC	CASSLGLTQETQYF
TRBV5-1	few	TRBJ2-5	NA	TGCGCCAGTAGAGACGTGTACCAAGAGACCCAGTACTTC	CASRDVYQETQYF
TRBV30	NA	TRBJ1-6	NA	TGTGCCTGGATCGGCCACCCTGGAATTTCACCCCTCCACTTT	CAWIGHPGISPLHF
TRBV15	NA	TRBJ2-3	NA	TGTGCCACCAGCAGAGCCCGCACAGATACGCAGTATTTT	CATSRARTDTQYF
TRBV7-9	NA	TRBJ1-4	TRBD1	TGTGCCAGCCAGGGGGAGGACTCAAATGAAAAACTGTTTTTT	CASQGEDSNEKLFF
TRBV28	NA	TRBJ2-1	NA	TGTGCCAGCAGTTTACCGGGCTTATACAATGAGCAGTTCTTC	CASSLPGLYNEQFF
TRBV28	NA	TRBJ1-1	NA	TGTGCCATACGAAAAGGTTTAACTGAAGCTTTCTTT	CAIRKGLTEAFF
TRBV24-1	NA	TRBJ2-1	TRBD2	TGTGCCACCAGTGATTTTGGGCTAGCGGGGGACGATGAGCAGTTCTTC	CATSDFGLAGDDEQFF
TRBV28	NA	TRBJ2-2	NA	TGTGCCAGCAGAGGGGGTGGCGGGGAGCTGTTTTTT	CASRGGGGELFF
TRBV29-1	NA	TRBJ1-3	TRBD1	TGCAGCGCCTCCCGCGACAGGGGAGACACCATATATTTT	CSASRDRGDTIYF
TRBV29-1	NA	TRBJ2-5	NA	TGCAGCGTTGAGGACAGTCAAGAGACCCAGTACTTC	CSVEDSQETQYF
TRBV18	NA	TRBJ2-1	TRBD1	TGTGCCAGCTCACGGGGACAGCGATCCTACAATGAGCAGTTCTTC	CASSRGQRSYNEQFF
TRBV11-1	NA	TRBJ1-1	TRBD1	TGTGCCAGCAGCTTCGACAGGGCCGACACTGAAGCTTTCTTT	CASSFDRADTEAFF
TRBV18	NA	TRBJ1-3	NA	TGTGCCAGCTCACCCACAAACCCGGGCTCTGGAAACACCATATATTTT	CASSPTNPGSGNTIYF
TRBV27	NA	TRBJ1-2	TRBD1	TGTGCCAGCAGTCCCTTGGACAGGGGAGTGTTGGGCTACACCTTC	CASSPLDRGVLGYTF
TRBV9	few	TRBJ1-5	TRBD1	TGTGCCAGCAGCGTAGGGGACAGGGGAGATCAGCCCCAGCATTTT	CASSVGDRGDQPQHF
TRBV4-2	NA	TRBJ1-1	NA	TGTGCCAGCAGCCCGAGAGGGGGTGATGTGTATGAAGCTTTCTTT	CASSPRGGDVYEAFF
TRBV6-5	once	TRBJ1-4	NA	TGTGCCAGCAGTTACTCGCCCCGTGATAGGCGCGAAAAACTGTTTTTT	CASSYSPRDRREKLFF
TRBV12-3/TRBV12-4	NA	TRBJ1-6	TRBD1	TGTGCCAGGATACAGGGGAGGGCTTCACCCCTCCACTTT	CARIQGRASPLHF
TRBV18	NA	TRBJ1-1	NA	TGTGCCAGCTCACACAAGACGAACACTGAAGCTTTCTTT	CASSHKTNTEAFF
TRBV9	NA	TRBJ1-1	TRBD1	TGTGCCAGCAGCGTTGGGACAGGGTGGGACACTGAAGCTTTCTTT	CASSVGTGWDTEAFF